The 27 T cell receptor beta chains listed next were all sequenced from one sample in a study of cytomegalovirus exposure and HLA in healthy donors. Sequencing was performed with immunoSEQ multiplex PCR; in TCRdb, only in-frame clones are kept and a portion is missing. The sample shows around 200,000 clones, 81% of them seen only once. Material: PBMCs. These TCRs come from a woman in her twenties or thirties in good health and CMV-seronegative.

Comments on this clone: An end of the junction differs from the germline gene, which may be a read error. The chain couples TRBV19 to TRBJ2-7; 8 bases are a match to TRBD2. This CDR3 has 12 residues. Germline loops: CDR1 LNHDA, CDR2 SQIVND (reference sequence). As DNA, the CDR3 is TGTGCCAGTAGCCGCCGGGGGGGCCTTCTAGAATTC. Residues: CASSRRGGLLEF.

The V call is TRBV19, the J call TRBJ1-3; D gene unclear. The germline V and J ends were trimmed by 6 bases and 0 bases, with 9 bases remaining between them. Germline CDR1 is LNHDA and CDR2 is SQIVND (reference sequence). The CDR3 consists of 14 residues. The CDR3 sequence is CASRYSRSGNTIYF. In DNA, the CDR3 is TGTGCCAGTAGGTACAGTCGCTCTGGAAACACCATATATTTT.

The chain links TRBV27 to TRBJ2-3, with D tentatively TRBD2 (6 bases). CDR1 and CDR2 from the germline V gene are MNHEY and SMNVEV (reference sequence). The CDR3 sequence is 15 residues long. Trimming stripped 6 bases from V and 2 bases from J, with 15 bases between. The CDR3 region is CASRGRRTLTDTQYF. The CDR3, as DNA: TGTGCCAGCAGAGGGAGGAGGACTCTCACAGATACGCAGTATTTT.

The chain has TRBV6-1 and TRBJ1-4; the D is unclear. In germline, CDR1 is MNHNS, CDR2 SASEGT. Trimming left V 6 bases short and J 0 bases short, with 8 bases between. The CDR3 length is 14 residues. CDR3 residues: CASSLTPTNEKLFF. CDR3 DNA: TGTGCCAGCAGCTTAACACCAACTAATGAAAAACTGTTTTTT.

The chain links TRBV5-4 to TRBJ1-4; D is possibly TRBD1 (5 bases). The CDR3 runs to 15 residues. V was shortened by 4 bases and J by 5 bases, with 15 bases between the two germline ends. CDR1 is SGHNT and CDR2 is YYREEE in the germline V gene (reference sequence). CDR3 protein: CASSLKEAGNEKLFF. CDR3 sequence (DNA): TGTGCCAGCAGCCTTAAAGAAGCAGGGAATGAAAAACTGTTTTTT.

V and J are TRBV27 and TRBJ2-5; maybe TRBD2 (5 bases). Between the trimmed V and J ends, which lost 5 bases and 5 bases, there was a span of 12 bases. The germline CDR1 and CDR2 sequences are MNHEY and SMNVEV (reference sequence). CDR3 length: 13 amino acids. The CDR3 sequence is CASSPRGWETQYF. In nucleotides, the CDR3 is TGTGCCAGCAGTCCCCGGGGTTGGGAGACCCAGTACTTC.

This chain uses TRBV2 with TRBJ2-2; TRBD1 aligns across 9 bases. The length of the CDR3 is 14 residues. J lost 3 bases, V lost 9 bases, and 5 bases had no gene match. Germline assignment: CDR1 SNHLY and CDR2 FYNNEI. CDR3 DNA: TGTGCCAGTTTACAGGGGGCGGACACCGGGGAGCTGTTTTTT. Its protein is CASLQGADTGELFF.

This chain connects TRBV2 to TRBJ1-5, with D possibly TRBD1 on 5 matching bases. This CDR3 contains 12 residues. Germline V CDR1 and CDR2: SNHLY, FYNNEI. Trimming pared 6 bases from V and 7 bases from J, leaving 10 bases between. In DNA form, the CDR3 reads TGTGCCAGCAGGCGGGACGGACAGCCCCAGCATTTT. Its translation: CASRRDGQPQHF.

This clone was seen only a few times. The chain links TRBV30 to TRBJ2-1; 9 nucleotides line up with TRBD2. The germline V gene has CDR1 GTSNPN and CDR2 SVGIG (reference sequence). Germline trimming cut 2 bases from V and 7 bases from J; bases unmatched to any gene: 12. This CDR3 contains 16 residues. The CDR3 region is CAWSPGSAGGQNEQFF. DNA for the CDR3: TGTGCCTGGAGTCCGGGTTCGGCGGGGGGGCAAAATGAGCAGTTCTTC.

The chain employs TRBV18 and TRBJ1-1; D is perhaps TRBD1 (6 bases). V lost 2 bases and J 1 base, leaving 11 bases between the germline ends. The germline V gene has CDR1 KGHSH and CDR2 LQKENI. This CDR3 region has 15 residues. In DNA, the CDR3 is TGTGCCAGCTCACCATATATGGGGGCGAACACTGAAGCTTTCTTT. Its translation: CASSPYMGANTEAFF. The full variable domain, with the rest looked up from reference TRBV18 and TRBJ1-1, is NAGVMQNPRHLVRRRGQEARLRCSPMKGHSHVYWYRQLPEEGLKFMVYLQKENIIDESGMPKERFSAEFPKEGPSILRIQQVVRGDSAAYFCASSPYMGANTEAFFGQGTRLTVV.

The chain couples TRBV6-6 to TRBJ1-6; D is uncertain. From germline, CDR1 is MNHNY and CDR2 SVGAGI (reference sequence). There are 12 residues in the CDR3. V was shortened by 0 bases and J by 14 bases, with 8 bases between the two germline ends. CDR3 nucleotides: TGTGCCAGCAGTTACTCCCGGGAGTCCCTCCACTTT. This encodes CASSYSRESLHF.

This sequence joins TRBV9 and TRBJ2-5, with a tentative D call TRBD2 (5 bases). This CDR3 region has 13 residues. Germline V lookup: CDR1 SGDLS, CDR2 YYNGEE. Trimming took 2 bases from V and 4 from J, leaving 9 bases between them. The CDR3, as DNA: TGTGCCAGCAGCGTCAGACTAACAGAGACCCAGTACTTC. Its translation: CASSVRLTETQYF.

This chain links TRBV12-5 with TRBJ1-1, with D possibly TRBD1 on 6 matching bases. V was pared by 7 bases and J by 4 bases, with 16 bases between. Germline V CDR1 and CDR2: LGHNT, FRNRAP. The CDR3 length is 14 residues. The CDR3 region is CASAPRGGGTEAFF. For the CDR3, the DNA is TGTGCTAGTGCCCCCAGGGGAGGGGGCACTGAAGCTTTCTTT.

This clone turned up a few times. The chain is built from TRBV2 and TRBJ1-1; 7 bases are a match to TRBD1. This CDR3 is 16 amino acids long. V was clipped by 7 bases and J by 5 bases; unmatched bases: 16. From germline, CDR1 is SNHLY and CDR2 FYNNEI. This CDR3 reads CASTPDRARRRTEAFF. DNA of the CDR3: TGTGCCAGCACTCCCGACAGGGCTAGACGGAGAACTGAAGCTTTCTTT. Full variable domain (remainder filled in from reference TRBV2 and TRBJ1-1): EPEVTQTPSHQVTQMGQEVILRCVPISNHLYFYWYRQILGQKVEFLVSFYNNEISEKSEIFDDQFSVERPDGSNFTLKIRSTKLEDSAMYFCASTPDRARRRTEAFFGQGTRLTVV.

This chain uses TRBV5-1 with TRBJ2-2, with 11 nucleotides matching TRBD2. From germline, CDR1 is SGHRS and CDR2 YFSETQ. This CDR3 region has 18 residues. V shed 4 bases, J shed 1 base, and the junction held 9 bases outside the gene matches. The CDR3 is CASSPNTSGGRNTGELFF. The CDR3 bases are TGCGCCAGCAGCCCTAATACTAGCGGGGGCCGGAACACCGGGGAGCTGTTTTTT. Full variable domain (outside the CDR3, taken from reference TRBV5-1 and TRBJ2-2): KAGVTQTPRYLIKTRGQQVTLSCSPISGHRSVSWYQQTPGQGLQFLFEYFSETQRNKGNFPGRFSGRQFSNSRSEMNVSTLELGDSALYLCASSPNTSGGRNTGELFFGEGSRLTVL.

The V call is TRBV5-4, the J call TRBJ2-1, with D possibly TRBD2 on 7 matching bases. This CDR3 contains 14 residues. Germline V gene sequence: CDR1 SGHNT, CDR2 YYREEE (reference sequence). V lost 5 bases, J lost 3 bases, and 12 bases lay in between. The CDR3 sequence: CASRGGVDYNEQFF. CDR3 nucleotides: TGTGCCAGCAGAGGGGGGGTCGACTACAATGAGCAGTTCTTC.

The sample holds one count of this clone. The gene calls are TRBV6-1 and TRBJ1-6; D gene ambiguous. The CDR3 length is 18 residues. Germline loops: CDR1 MNHNS, CDR2 SASEGT. Trimming left V 0 bases short and J 3 bases short, with 15 bases between. Written as DNA, the CDR3 is TGTGCCAGCAGTGAAGCCCGACCCCAGGCAGTCTATAATTCACCCCTCCACTTT. Its translation is CASSEARPQAVYNSPLHF.

This clone has only one observation. CDR3 sequence reads: CASSQAGWGDRKGNQPQHF. The CDR3 bases are TGCGCCAGCAGCCAAGCTGGGTGGGGGGACAGGAAAGGCAATCAGCCCCAGCATTTT. The chain carries TRBV4-1 and TRBJ1-5; the match to TRBD1 covers 8 bases. The CDR3 has 19 residues. The V gene end was trimmed by 1 base and the J gene end by 2 bases; junction bases not matched to a gene: 13. CDR1 is MGHRA, CDR2 YSYEKL, per germline.

This clone was seen just once. The gene calls are TRBV27 and TRBJ1-5; D gene uncertain. The V gene's germline CDR1 is MNHEY and CDR2 SMNVEV (reference sequence). V lost 6 bases and J 0 bases, leaving 12 bases between the germline ends. The CDR3 sequence is 15 residues long. Written as DNA, the CDR3 is TGTGCCAGCAGCTCCGGGGTCTATAGCAATCAGCCCCAGCATTTT. Protein: CASSSGVYSNQPQHF.

The chain carries TRBV27 and TRBJ1-6; D gene uncertain. There are 16 residues in the CDR3. V was pared by 3 bases and J by 6 bases, with 15 bases between. Germline V gives CDR1 MNHEY, CDR2 SMNVEV (reference sequence). The CDR3 sequence: CASSFFGRDGNSPLHF. Here the CDR3 DNA reads TGTGCCAGCAGTTTTTTTGGTCGGGATGGTAATTCACCCCTCCACTTT.

The chain carries TRBV29-1 and TRBJ2-5, with D unclear. CDR3 length: 13 residues. CDR1 SQVTM and CDR2 ANQGSEA come from the germline V gene. The ends were cut back, 4 bases at V and 2 bases at J, with 11 bases in the middle. CDR3 amino acids: CSVGRKQQETQYF. In DNA, the CDR3 is TGCAGCGTTGGAAGGAAACAGCAAGAGACCCAGTACTTC. Filled out from reference TRBV29-1 and TRBJ2-5, the complete variable domain reads SAVISQKPSRDICQRGTSLTIQCQVDSQVTMMFWYRQQPGQSLTLIATANQGSEATYESGFVIDKFPISRPNLTFSTLTVSNMSPEDSSIYLCSVGRKQQETQYFGPGTRLLVL.

This chain joins TRBV29-1 and TRBJ2-2; D is possibly TRBD2 (6 bases). The germline V and J ends were trimmed by 6 bases and 0 bases, with 11 bases remaining between them. The CDR3 covers 14 residues. In germline, CDR1 is SQVTM, CDR2 ANQGSEA. The CDR3 loop is CSVRRGTNTGELFF. As DNA, the CDR3 is TGCAGCGTCCGTCGGGGGACGAACACCGGGGAGCTGTTTTTT.

The V call is TRBV30, the J call TRBJ1-2, with D possibly TRBD1 on 5 matching bases. The CDR3 is 12 residues long. Germline assignment: CDR1 GTSNPN and CDR2 SVGIG (reference sequence). V gave up 0 bases and J gave up 5 bases, with 7 bases separating them. CDR3 DNA: TGTGCCTGGAGTGTAGGGGCGTATGGCTACACCTTC. Translation: CAWSVGAYGYTF.

This clone was seen a few times. The J gene is TRBJ1-2, the V gene TRBV5-1; 8 nucleotides line up with TRBD1. The junction had 6 bases not matched to a gene; V was cut back by 4 bases and J by 4 bases. The CDR3 covers 14 residues. The germline CDR1 and CDR2 sequences are SGHRS and YFSETQ. CDR3 loop: CASSRPGGTYGYTF. The CDR3 DNA sequence: TGCGCCAGCAGCCGTCCAGGGGGCACCTATGGCTACACCTTC.

This rearrangement joins TRBV2 to TRBJ1-4; weak D call: TRBD1 (6 bases). From germline, CDR1 is SNHLY and CDR2 FYNNEI. The CDR3 loop spans 14 amino acids. V shed 6 bases and J shed 7 bases, with 15 bases lying between them. The CDR3 bases are TGTGCCAGCAGCCTAAGGGGGATCGGTGAAAAACTGTTTTTT. This gives the protein CASSLRGIGEKLFF.

V gene TRBV5-1 combines with J gene TRBJ2-7; TRBD1 agrees at 8 bases. Trimming removed 4 bases from V and 2 bases from J; junction bases left unmatched: 8. In germline, CDR1 is SGHRS, CDR2 YFSETQ. The CDR3 spans 15 residues. In DNA, the CDR3 is TGCGCCAGCAGCCGCCCGACAGGGGCCCCCTACGAGCAGTACTTC. Residues: CASSRPTGAPYEQYF.

The chain employs TRBV29-1 and TRBJ1-1; the D gene is possibly TRBD1 (6 bases). V shed 8 bases and J shed 5 bases, with 15 bases lying between them. The CDR3 has 12 residues. The germline V gene has CDR1 SQVTM and CDR2 ANQGSEA. In DNA, the CDR3 is TGCAGCACTAGGGGGGGGGCAACTGAAGCTTTCTTT. Protein sequence: CSTRGGATEAFF.